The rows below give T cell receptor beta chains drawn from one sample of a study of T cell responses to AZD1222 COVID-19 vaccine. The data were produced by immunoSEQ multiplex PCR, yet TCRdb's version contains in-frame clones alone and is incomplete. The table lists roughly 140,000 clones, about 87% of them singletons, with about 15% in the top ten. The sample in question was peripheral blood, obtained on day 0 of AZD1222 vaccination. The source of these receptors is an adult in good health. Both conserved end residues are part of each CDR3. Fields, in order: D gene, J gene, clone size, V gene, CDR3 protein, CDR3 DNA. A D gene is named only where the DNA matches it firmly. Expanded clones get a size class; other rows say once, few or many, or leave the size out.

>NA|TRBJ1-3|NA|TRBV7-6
CASSLQTIGSTRSGNTIYF
TGTGCCAGCAGCTTGCAGACGATAGGGTCAACCCGCTCTGGAAACACCATATATTTT
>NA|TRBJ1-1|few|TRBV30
CAWIGMNTEAFF
TGTGCCTGGATCGGCATGAACACTGAAGCTTTCTTT
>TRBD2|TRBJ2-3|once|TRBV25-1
CASSRSRGGNTDTQYF
TGTGCCAGCTCCCGGAGCCGGGGGGGCAACACAGATACGCAGTATTTT
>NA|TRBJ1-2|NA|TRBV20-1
CSAGTNYGYTF
TGCAGTGCTGGAACCAACTATGGCTACACCTTC
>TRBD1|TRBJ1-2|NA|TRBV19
CASSIQGADSGYTF
TGTGCCAGTAGTATACAGGGGGCGGATAGTGGCTACACCTTC
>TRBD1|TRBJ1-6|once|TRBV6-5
CASSRQGWGSPLHF
TGTGCCAGCAGCCGACAGGGGTGGGGGTCACCCCTCCACTTT
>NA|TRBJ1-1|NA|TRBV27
CASSLWGGGTEAFF
TGTGCCAGCAGTTTATGGGGAGGAGGAACTGAAGCTTTCTTT
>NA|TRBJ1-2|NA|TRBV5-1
CASSFASRVGYTF
TGCGCCAGCAGCTTCGCGTCGAGGGTGGGCTACACCTTC
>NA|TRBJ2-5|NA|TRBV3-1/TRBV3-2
CASSQFSPRKETQYF
TGTGCCAGCAGCCAGTTTTCCCCCAGGAAAGAGACCCAGTACTTC
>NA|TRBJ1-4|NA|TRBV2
CASSEGRAREKLFF
TGTGCCAGCAGTGAAGGGAGGGCCCGGGAAAAACTGTTTTTT
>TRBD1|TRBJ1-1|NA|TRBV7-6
CASSLGNRGTNTEAFF
TGTGCCAGCAGCTTAGGCAACAGGGGGACGAACACTGAAGCTTTCTTT
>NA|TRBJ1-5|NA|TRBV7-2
CASSLRSSVNQPQHF
TGTGCCAGCAGCTTAAGGTCGTCAGTGAATCAGCCCCAGCATTTT
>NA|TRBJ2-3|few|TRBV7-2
CASSATTSTDTQYF
TGTGCCAGCAGCGCCACCACTAGCACAGATACGCAGTATTTT
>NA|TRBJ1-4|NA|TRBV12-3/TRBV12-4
CASFRDGGEKLFF
TGTGCCAGCTTCCGGGACGGCGGTGAAAAACTGTTTTTT
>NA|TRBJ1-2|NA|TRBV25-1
CASSEVGYGYTF
TGTGCCAGCAGTGAGGTCGGCTATGGCTACACCTTC
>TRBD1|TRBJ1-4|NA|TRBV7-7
CASSLGQEGAF
TGTGCTAGCAGCTTAGGACAAGAGGGGGCTTTT
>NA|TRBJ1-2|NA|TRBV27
CASSPDRVYGYTF
TGTGCCAGCAGTCCCGACAGAGTTTATGGCTACACCTTC
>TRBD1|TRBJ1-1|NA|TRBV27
CASSYRGRRTEAFF
TGTGCCAGCAGCTACAGGGGAAGGCGCACTGAAGCTTTCTTT
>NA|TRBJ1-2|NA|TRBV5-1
CASSLQGDGGYTF
TGCGCCAGCAGCTTGCAAGGGGATGGTGGCTACACCTTC
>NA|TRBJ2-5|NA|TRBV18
CASSPAEETQYF
TGTGCCAGCTCACCGGCAGAAGAGACCCAGTACTTC
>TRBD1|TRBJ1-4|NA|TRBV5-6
CASSLVQGSGNEKLFF
TGTGCCAGCAGCTTGGTACAGGGGTCGGGGAATGAAAAACTGTTTTTT
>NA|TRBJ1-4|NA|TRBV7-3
CASSLGAYEKLFF
TGTGCCAGCAGCTTAGGGGCCTATGAAAAACTGTTTTTT